The 6 T cell receptor beta chains given below trace back to one sample, sequenced in a study of siplizumab effects on memory and regulatory T cells. Using immunoSEQ multiplex PCR, the repertoire was profiled, and TCRdb retains in-frame clones only, with some absent. The profile shows more than 85,000 clones, 92% of them singletons. Sequencing input: Tregs sorted from blood. The receptors come from a human donor in good health.

The chain employs TRBV28 and TRBJ2-5; D possibly corresponds to TRBD2 (6 bases). Trimming took 5 bases from V and 9 from J, leaving 31 bases between them. This CDR3 spans 18 amino acids. Germline values: CDR1 MDHEN, CDR2 SYDVKM. This CDR3 reads CASSPVILGGRPQRAQYF. In DNA, the CDR3 is TGTGCCAGCAGTCCCGTAATACTAGGAGGGCGGCCCCAAAGGGCCCAGTACTTC.

The rearrangement uses TRBV9 and TRBJ2-2; weak D call: TRBD2 (5 bases). The germline gives CDR1 SGDLS, CDR2 YYNGEE. V shed 4 bases and J shed 4 bases, with 8 bases lying between them. The CDR3 runs 13 residues. The CDR3 DNA sequence: TGTGCCAGCAGCCGGGGTGTCACCGGGGAGCTGTTTTTT. Amino acid sequence: CASSRGVTGELFF.

V is TRBV6-1 and J is TRBJ1-2, with TRBD1 matching 10 bases. The CDR3 totals 15 residues. CDR1 is MNHNS, CDR2 SASEGT, per germline. V dropped 5 bases and J dropped 2; count of bases not matched to a gene: 5. CDR3 nucleotide sequence: TGTGCCAGCAGTTCTCCGGGACAGGGGAACTATGGCTACACCTTC. This encodes CASSSPGQGNYGYTF.

The chain links TRBV4-2 to TRBJ1-3, with 11 positions matching TRBD1. Germline lookup yields CDR1 LGHNA and CDR2 YNFKEQ. The CDR3 is made up of 17 amino acids. The V and J ends lost 0 bases and 2 bases, in that order; junction bases with no gene match: 3. The CDR3 nucleotides read TGTGCCAGCAGCCAAGATAGGACAGGGGGCCCTGGAAACACCATATATTTT. Protein sequence: CASSQDRTGGPGNTIYF.

The CDR3 region has the DNA TGTGCCAGCAGTTACTCTGGGGGCCACTATGGCTACACCTTC. Translation gives CASSYSGGHYGYTF. V and J are TRBV6-5 and TRBJ1-2, with a possible D match to TRBD1 (6 bases). The CDR3 runs to 14 residues. Germline lookup yields CDR1 MNHEY and CDR2 SVGAGI. V was clipped by 0 bases and J by 3 bases, with 8 bases between them.

The rearrangement joins TRBV5-5 to TRBJ1-1; D gene unclear. Germline loops: CDR1 SGHKS, CDR2 YYEKEE (reference sequence). Trimming pared 2 bases from V and 2 bases from J, leaving 19 bases between. This CDR3 region has 17 residues. The CDR3 loop is CASSFSFVWRPNTEAFF. In nucleotides, the CDR3 is TGTGCCAGCAGCTTTTCTTTTGTGTGGAGACCAAACACTGAAGCTTTCTTT. The full variable domain, completed using reference TRBV5-5 and TRBJ1-1, is DAGVTQSPTHLIKTRGQQVTLRCSPISGHKSVSWYQQVLGQGPQFIFQYYEKEERGRGNFPDRFSARQFPNYSSELNVNALLLGDSALYLCASSFSFVWRPNTEAFFGQGTRLTVV.